This T cell receptor (beta chain) was profiled in a study of blood T cell repertoires in COVID-19. About the study: The analysed material was cDNA or gDNA that came from T cells, B-cell-depleted T cells, or PBMCs.

Assay used: immunoSEQ multiplex PCR; TCRdb lists only in-frame clones, some missing. The repertoire includes roughly 100,000 clones, roughly nine tenths of them detected once, and approximately 5.2% sits in the top ten. Material: peripheral blood. The clonotype comes from a woman of 80 years or more with active COVID-19.

The CDR3 nucleotides read TGTGCCAGCAGTGGGACTTCATCGGGTCAGCCCCAGCATTTT. It codes for CASSGTSSGQPQHF. The chain links TRBV25-1 to TRBJ1-5; D gene unclear. The germline CDR1 and CDR2 sequences are MGHDK and SYGVNS. The ends were cut back, 4 bases at V and 6 bases at J, with 13 bases in the middle. CDR3 length: 14 residues. The full variable domain, in which reference TRBV25-1 and TRBJ1-5 provide the parts outside the CDR3, is EADIYQTPRYLVIGTGKKITLECSQTMGHDKMYWYQQDPGMELHLIHYSYGVNSTEKGDLSSESTVSRIRTEHFPLTLESARPSHTSQYLCASSGTSSGQPQHFGDGTRLSIL.